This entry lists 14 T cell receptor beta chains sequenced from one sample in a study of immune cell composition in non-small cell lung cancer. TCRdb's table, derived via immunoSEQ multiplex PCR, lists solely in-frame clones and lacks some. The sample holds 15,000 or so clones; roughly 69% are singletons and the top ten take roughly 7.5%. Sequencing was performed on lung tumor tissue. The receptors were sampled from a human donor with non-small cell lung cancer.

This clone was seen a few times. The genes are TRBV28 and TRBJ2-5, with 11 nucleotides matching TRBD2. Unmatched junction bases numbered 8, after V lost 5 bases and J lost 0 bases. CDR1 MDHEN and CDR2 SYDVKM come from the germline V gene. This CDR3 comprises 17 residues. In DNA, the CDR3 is TGTGCCAGCAGTCCAGCCGGGACTAGCGGCTACCAAGAGACCCAGTACTTC. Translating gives CASSPAGTSGYQETQYF. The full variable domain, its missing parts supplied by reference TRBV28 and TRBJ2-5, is DVKVTQSSRYLVKRTGEKVFLECVQDMDHENMFWYRQDPGLGLRLIYFSYDVKMKEKGDIPEGYSVSREKKERFSLILESASTNQTSMYLCASSPAGTSGYQETQYFGPGTRLLVL.

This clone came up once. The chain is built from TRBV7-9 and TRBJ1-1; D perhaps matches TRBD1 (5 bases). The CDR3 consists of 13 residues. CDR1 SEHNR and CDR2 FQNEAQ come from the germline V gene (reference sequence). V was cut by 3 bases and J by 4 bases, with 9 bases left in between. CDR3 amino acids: CASSFREGTEAFF. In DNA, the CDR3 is TGTGCCAGCAGCTTCAGGGAGGGCACTGAAGCTTTCTTT.

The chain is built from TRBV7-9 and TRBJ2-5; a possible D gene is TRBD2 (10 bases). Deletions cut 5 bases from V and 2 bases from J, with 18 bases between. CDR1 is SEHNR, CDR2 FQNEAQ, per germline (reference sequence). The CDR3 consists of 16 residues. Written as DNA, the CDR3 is TGTGCCAGCAGCGCTAGCGGGGGACAGGGACAAGAGACCCAGTACTTC. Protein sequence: CASSASGGQGQETQYF.

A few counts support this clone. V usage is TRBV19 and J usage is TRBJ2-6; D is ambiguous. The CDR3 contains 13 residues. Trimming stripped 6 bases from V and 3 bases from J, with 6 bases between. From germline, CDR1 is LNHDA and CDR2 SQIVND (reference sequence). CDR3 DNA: TGTGCCAGTAGGGTAGTTGGGGCCAACGTCCTGACTTTC. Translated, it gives CASRVVGANVLTF.

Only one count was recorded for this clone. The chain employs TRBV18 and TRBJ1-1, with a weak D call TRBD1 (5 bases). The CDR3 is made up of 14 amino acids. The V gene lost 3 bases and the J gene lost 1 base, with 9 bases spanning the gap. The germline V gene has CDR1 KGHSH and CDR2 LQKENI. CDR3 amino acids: CASSPGTGNTEAFF. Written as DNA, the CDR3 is TGTGCCAGCTCACCTGGCACAGGGAACACTGAAGCTTTCTTT.

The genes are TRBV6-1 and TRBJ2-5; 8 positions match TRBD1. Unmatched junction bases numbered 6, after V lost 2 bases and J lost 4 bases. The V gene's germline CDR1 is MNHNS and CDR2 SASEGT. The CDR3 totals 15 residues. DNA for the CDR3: TGTGCCAGCAGTGAACCCAGACAGGGGCGAGAGACCCAGTACTTC. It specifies CASSEPRQGRETQYF.

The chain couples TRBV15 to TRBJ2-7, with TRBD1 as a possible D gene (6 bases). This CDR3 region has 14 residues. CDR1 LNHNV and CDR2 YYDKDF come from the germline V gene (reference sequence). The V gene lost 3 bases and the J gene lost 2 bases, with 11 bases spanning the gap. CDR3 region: CATSSDRIPYEQYF. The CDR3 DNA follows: TGTGCCACCAGCAGTGACAGGATCCCCTACGAGCAGTACTTC.

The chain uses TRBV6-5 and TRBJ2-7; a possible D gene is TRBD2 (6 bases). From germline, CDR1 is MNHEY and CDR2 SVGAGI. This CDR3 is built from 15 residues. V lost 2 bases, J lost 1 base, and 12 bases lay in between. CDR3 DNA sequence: TGTGCCAGCAGTTACGGCGGGACGGAGTCCTACGAGCAGTACTTC. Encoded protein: CASSYGGTESYEQYF.

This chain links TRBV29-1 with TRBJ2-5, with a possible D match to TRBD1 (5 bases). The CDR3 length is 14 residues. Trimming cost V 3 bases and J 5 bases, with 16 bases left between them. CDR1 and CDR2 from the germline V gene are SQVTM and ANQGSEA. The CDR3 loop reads CSVETQGHGETQYF. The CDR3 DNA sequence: TGCAGCGTTGAGACCCAGGGTCATGGGGAGACCCAGTACTTC.

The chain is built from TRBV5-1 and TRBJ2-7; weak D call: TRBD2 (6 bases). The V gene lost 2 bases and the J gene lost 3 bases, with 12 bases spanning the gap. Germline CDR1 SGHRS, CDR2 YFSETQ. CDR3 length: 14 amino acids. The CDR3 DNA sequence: TGCGCCAGCAGCTTTGCGGGACCCAACTACGAGCAGTACTTC. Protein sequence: CASSFAGPNYEQYF. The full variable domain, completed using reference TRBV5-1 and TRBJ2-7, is KAGVTQTPRYLIKTRGQQVTLSCSPISGHRSVSWYQQTPGQGLQFLFEYFSETQRNKGNFPGRFSGRQFSNSRSEMNVSTLELGDSALYLCASSFAGPNYEQYFGPGTRLTVT.

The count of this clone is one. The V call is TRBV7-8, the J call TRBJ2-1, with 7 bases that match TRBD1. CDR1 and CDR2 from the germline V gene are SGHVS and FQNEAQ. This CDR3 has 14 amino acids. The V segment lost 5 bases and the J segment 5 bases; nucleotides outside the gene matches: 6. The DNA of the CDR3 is TGTGCCAGCAGCCCTCAGACAGGGAACAATGAGCAGTTCTTC. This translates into CASSPQTGNNEQFF.

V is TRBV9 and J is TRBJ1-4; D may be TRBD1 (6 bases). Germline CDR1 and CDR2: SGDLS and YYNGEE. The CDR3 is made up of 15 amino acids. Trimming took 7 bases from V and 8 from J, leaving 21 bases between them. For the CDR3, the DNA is TGTGCCAGCTCACAACGGACAGCCCCAGGAGAAAAACTGTTTTTT. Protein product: CASSQRTAPGEKLFF.

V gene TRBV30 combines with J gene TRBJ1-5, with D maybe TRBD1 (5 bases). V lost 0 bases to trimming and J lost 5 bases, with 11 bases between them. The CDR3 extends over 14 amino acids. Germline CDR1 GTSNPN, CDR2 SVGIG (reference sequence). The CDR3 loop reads CAWSVPGDYQPQHF. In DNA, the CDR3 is TGTGCCTGGAGTGTACCGGGGGATTATCAGCCCCAGCATTTT.

CDR3 protein: CASSERGGQPQHF. Here the CDR3 DNA reads TGTGCCAGCAGTGAAAGGGGTGGCCAGCCCCAGCATTTT. V gene TRBV2 combines with J gene TRBJ1-5, with TRBD1 as a possible D gene (5 bases). The V end lost 2 bases, the J end lost 7 bases, and 9 bases lay between the germline ends. CDR1 and CDR2 from the germline V gene are SNHLY and FYNNEI. This CDR3 has 13 residues.